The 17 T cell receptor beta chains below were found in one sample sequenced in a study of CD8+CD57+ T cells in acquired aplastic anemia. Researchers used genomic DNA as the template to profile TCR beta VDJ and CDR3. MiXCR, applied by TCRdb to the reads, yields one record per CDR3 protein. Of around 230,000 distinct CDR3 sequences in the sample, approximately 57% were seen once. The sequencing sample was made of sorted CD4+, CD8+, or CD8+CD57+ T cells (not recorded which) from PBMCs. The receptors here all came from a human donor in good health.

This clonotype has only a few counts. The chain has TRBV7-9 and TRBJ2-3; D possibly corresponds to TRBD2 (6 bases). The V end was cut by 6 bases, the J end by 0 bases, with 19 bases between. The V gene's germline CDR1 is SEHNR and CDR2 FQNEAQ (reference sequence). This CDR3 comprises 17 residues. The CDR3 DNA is TGTGCCAGCAGGCGCTCCGGGAGCCAAGGTAGCACAGATACGCAGTATTTT. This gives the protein CASRRSGSQGSTDTQYF.

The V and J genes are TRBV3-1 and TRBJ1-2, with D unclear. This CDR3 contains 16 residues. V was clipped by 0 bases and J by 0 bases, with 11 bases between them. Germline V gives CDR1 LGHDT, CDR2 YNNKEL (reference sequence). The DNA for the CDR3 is TGTGCCAGCAGCCAAGATATGGCAGTAACTAACTATGGCTACACCTTC. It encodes CASSQDMAVTNYGYTF.

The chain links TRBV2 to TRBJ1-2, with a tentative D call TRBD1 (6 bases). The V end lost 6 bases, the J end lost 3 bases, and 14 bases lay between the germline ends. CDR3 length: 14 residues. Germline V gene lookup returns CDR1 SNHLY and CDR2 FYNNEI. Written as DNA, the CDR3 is TGTGCCAGCAGGACGGGGGGCCGGTACTATGGCTACACCTTC. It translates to CASRTGGRYYGYTF.

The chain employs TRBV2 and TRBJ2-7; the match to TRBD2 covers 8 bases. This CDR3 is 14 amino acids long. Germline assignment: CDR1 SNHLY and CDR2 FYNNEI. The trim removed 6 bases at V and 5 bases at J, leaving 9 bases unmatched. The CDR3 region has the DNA TGTGCCAGCAGACCTGGACTAGCACCCCACGAGCAGTACTTC. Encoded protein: CASRPGLAPHEQYF.

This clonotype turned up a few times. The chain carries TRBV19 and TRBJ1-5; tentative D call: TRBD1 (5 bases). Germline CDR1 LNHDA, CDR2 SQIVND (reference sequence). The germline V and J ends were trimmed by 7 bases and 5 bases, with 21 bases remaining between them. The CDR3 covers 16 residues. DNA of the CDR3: TGTGCCAGTACGACATATTACGGGGGGACCGATCAGCCCCAGCATTTT. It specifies CASTTYYGGTDQPQHF.

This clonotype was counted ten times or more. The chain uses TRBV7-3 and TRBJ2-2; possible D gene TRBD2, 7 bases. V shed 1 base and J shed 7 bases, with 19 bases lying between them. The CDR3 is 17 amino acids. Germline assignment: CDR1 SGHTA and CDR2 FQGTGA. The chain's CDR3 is CASSLNGGGGPFGELFF. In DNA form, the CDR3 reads TGTGCCAGCAGCTTAAATGGGGGCGGGGGACCCTTCGGGGAGCTGTTTTTT.

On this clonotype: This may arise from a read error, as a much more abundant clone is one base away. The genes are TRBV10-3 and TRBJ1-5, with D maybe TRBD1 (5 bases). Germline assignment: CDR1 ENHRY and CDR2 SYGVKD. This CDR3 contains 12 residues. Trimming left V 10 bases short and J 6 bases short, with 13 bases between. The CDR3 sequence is CASARASQPQHF. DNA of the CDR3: TGTGCCAGCGCCAGGGCGAGTCAGCCCCAGCATTTT.

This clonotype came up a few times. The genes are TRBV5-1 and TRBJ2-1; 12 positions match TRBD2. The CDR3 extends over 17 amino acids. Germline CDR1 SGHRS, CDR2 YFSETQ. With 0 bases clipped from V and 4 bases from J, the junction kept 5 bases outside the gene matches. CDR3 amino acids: CASSLGLAGAKYNEQFF. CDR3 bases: TGCGCCAGCAGCTTGGGACTAGCGGGGGCAAAATACAATGAGCAGTTCTTC.

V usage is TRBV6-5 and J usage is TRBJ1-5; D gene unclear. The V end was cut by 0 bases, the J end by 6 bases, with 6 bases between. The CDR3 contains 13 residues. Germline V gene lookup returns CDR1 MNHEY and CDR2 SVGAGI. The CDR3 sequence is CASSYSSGQPQHF. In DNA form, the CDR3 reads TGTGCCAGCAGTTACTCCTCAGGTCAGCCCCAGCATTTT.

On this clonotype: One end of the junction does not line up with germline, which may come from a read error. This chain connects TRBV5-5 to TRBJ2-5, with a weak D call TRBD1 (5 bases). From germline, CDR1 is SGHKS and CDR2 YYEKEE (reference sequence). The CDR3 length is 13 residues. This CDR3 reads CACRVAYQETQYF. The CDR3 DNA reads TGTGCCTGCAGGGTCGCGTACCAAGAGACCCAGTACTTC.

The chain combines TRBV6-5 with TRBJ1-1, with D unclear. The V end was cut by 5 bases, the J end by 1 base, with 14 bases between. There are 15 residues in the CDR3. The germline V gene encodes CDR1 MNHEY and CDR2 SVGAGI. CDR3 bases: TGTGCCAGCAGTGTGGCAGGTTGGGAGAACACTGAAGCTTTCTTT. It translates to CASSVAGWENTEAFF.

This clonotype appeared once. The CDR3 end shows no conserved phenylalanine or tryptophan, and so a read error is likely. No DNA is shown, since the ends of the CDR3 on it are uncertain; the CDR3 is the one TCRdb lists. This CDR3 reads CSVEGRQGEFAL. V is TRBV29-1 and J is TRBJ2-1; the DNA was not used to check the table's D call, TRBD1. Germline V gene data show CDR1 as SQVTM and CDR2 as ANQGSEA. The CDR3 length is 12 residues, termini included.

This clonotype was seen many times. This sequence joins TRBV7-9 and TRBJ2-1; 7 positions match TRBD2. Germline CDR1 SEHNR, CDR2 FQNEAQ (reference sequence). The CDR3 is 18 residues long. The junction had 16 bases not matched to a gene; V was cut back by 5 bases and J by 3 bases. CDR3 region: CASSLPREARRGYNEQFF. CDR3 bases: TGTGCCAGCAGCCTACCTCGGGAGGCTAGGCGGGGCTACAATGAGCAGTTCTTC.

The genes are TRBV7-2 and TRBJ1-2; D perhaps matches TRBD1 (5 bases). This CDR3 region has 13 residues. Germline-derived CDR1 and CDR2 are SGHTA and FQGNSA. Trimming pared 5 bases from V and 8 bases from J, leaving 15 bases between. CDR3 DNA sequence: TGTGCCAGCAGCCTCTCAGGGTCGTGGGGCTACACCTTC. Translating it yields CASSLSGSWGYTF.

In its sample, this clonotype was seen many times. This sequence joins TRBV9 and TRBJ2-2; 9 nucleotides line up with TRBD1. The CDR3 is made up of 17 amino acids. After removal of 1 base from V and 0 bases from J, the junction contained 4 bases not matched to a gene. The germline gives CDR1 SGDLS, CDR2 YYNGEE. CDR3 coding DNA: TGTGCCAGCAGCGTAAAGCGGGACAGGGCGAACACCGGGGAGCTGTTTTTT. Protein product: CASSVKRDRANTGELFF. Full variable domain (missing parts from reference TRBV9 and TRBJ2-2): DSGVTQTPKHLITATGQRVTLRCSPRSGDLSVYWYQQSLDQGLQFLIQYYNGEERAKGNILERFSAQQFPDLHSELNLSSLELGDSALYFCASSVKRDRANTGELFFGEGSRLTVL.

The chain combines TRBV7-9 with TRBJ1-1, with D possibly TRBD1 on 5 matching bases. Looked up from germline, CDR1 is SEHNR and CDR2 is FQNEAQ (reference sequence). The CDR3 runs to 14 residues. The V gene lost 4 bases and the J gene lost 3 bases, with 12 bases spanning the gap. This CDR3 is CASSSRARDTEAFF. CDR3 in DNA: TGTGCCAGCAGCTCCAGGGCCCGGGACACTGAAGCTTTCTTT. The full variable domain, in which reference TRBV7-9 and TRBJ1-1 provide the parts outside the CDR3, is DTGVSQNPRHKITKRGQNVTFRCDPISEHNRLYWYRQTLGQGPEFLTYFQNEAQLEKSRLLSDRFSAERPKGSFSTLEIQRTEQGDSAMYLCASSSRARDTEAFFGQGTRLTVV.

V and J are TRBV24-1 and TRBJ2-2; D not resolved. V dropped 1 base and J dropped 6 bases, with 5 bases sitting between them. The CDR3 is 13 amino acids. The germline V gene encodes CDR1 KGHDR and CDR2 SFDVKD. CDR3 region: CATSDLGSGELFF. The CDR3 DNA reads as TGTGCCACCAGTGATTTAGGGTCCGGGGAGCTGTTTTTT.